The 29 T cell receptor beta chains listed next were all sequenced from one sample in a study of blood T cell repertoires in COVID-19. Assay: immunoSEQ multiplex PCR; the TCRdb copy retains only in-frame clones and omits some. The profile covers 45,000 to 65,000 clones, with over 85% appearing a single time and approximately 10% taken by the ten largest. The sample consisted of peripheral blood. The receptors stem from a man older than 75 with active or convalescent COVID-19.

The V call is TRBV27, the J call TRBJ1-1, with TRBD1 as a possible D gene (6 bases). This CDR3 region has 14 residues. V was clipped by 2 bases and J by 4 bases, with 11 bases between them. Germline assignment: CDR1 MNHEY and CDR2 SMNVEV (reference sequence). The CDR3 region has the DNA TGTGCCAGCAGTTTACGGGGGGCTTTCACTGAAGCTTTCTTT. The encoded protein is CASSLRGAFTEAFF.

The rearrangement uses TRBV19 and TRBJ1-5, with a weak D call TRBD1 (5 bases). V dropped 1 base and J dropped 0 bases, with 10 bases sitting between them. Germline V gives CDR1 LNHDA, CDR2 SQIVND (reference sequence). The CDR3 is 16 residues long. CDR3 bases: TGTGCCAGTAGTATAGGTGACAGCTATAGCAATCAGCCCCAGCATTTT. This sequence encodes CASSIGDSYSNQPQHF.

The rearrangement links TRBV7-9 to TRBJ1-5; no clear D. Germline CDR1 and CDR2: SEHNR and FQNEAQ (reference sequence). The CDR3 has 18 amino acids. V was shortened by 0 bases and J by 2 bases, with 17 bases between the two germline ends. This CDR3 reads CASSLAVLSQEGNQPQHF. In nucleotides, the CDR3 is TGTGCCAGCAGCTTAGCGGTTCTGTCCCAGGAAGGCAATCAGCCCCAGCATTTT.

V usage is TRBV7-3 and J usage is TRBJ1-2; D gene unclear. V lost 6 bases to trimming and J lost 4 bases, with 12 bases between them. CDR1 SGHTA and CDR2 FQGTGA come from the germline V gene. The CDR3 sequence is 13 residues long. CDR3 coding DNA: TGTGCCAGCAGTCCCGGGAGGCTCTATGGCTACACCTTC. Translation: CASSPGRLYGYTF.

DNA of the CDR3: TGTGCCAGCAGTGTCAGGGGCAGAGAGGCAACTAATGAAAAACTGTTTTTT. It encodes CASSVRGREATNEKLFF. This chain uses TRBV2 with TRBJ1-4; weak D call: TRBD1 (6 bases). V shed 4 bases and J shed 0 bases, with 15 bases lying between them. The CDR3 has 17 residues. Germline V gives CDR1 SNHLY, CDR2 FYNNEI.

CDR3: CASLTSGRVWGADTQYF. The CDR3 nucleotides are TGTGCCAGCCTTACTAGCGGGAGGGTTTGGGGCGCAGATACGCAGTATTTT. The chain joins TRBV28 to TRBJ2-3, with 13 bases matching TRBD2. The junction had 12 bases not matched to a gene; V was cut back by 8 bases and J by 4 bases. This CDR3 has 17 residues. The germline CDR1 and CDR2 sequences are MDHEN and SYDVKM.

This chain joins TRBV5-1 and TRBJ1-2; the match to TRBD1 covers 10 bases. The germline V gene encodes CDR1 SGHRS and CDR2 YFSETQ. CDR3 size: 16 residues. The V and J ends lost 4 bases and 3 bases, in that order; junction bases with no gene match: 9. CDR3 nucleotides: TGCGCCAGCAGCCTGGGACAGGGGAGTTTGCACTATGGCTACACCTTC. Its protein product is CASSLGQGSLHYGYTF.

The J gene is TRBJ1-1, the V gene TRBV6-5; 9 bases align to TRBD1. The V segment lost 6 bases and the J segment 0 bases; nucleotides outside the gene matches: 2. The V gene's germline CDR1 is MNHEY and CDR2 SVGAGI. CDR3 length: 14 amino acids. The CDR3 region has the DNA TGTGCCAGCAGAGGACAGGGGTTGAACACTGAAGCTTTCTTT. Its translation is CASRGQGLNTEAFF.

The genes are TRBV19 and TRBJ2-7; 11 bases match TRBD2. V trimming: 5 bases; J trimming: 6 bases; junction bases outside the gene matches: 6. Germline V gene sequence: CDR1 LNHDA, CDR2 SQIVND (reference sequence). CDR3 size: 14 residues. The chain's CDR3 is CASSVTSGGGEQYF. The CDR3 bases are TGTGCCAGTAGTGTTACTAGCGGGGGAGGCGAGCAGTACTTC.

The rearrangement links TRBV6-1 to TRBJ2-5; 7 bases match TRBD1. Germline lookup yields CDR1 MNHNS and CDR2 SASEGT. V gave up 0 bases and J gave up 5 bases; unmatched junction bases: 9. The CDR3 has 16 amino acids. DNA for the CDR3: TGTGCCAGCAGTGAAGCGGGCCAGGGGGTCTGGGAGACCCAGTACTTC. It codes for CASSEAGQGVWETQYF.

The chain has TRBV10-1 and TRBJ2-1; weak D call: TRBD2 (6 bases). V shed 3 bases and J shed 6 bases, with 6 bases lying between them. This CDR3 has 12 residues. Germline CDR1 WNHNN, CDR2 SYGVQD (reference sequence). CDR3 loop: CASSEAGNEQFF. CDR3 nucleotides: TGCGCCAGCAGTGAAGCGGGCAATGAGCAGTTCTTC.

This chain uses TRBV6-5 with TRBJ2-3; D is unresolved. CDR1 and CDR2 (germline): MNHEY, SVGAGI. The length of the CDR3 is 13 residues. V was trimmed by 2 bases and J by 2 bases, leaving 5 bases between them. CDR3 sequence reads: CASSYSYTDTQYF. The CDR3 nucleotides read TGTGCCAGCAGTTACAGCTACACAGATACGCAGTATTTT.

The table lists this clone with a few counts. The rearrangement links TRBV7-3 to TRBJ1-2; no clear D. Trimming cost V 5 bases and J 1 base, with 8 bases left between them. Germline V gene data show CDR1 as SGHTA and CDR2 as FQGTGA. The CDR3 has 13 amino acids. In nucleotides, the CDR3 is TGTGCCAGCAGCGACGGGGATAACTATGGCTACACCTTC. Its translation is CASSDGDNYGYTF.

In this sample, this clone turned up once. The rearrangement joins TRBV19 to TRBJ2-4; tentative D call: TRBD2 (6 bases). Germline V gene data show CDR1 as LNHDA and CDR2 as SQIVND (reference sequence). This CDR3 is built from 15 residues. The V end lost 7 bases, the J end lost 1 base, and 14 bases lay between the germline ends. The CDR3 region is CASTYGGVAKNIQYF. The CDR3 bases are TGTGCCAGTACCTACGGGGGAGTTGCCAAAAACATTCAGTACTTC.

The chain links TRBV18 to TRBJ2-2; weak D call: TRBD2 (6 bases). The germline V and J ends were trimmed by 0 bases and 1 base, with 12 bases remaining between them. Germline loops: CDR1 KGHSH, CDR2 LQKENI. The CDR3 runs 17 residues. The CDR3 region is CASSPPRGGKNTGELFF. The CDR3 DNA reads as TGTGCCAGCTCACCACCCCGGGGAGGAAAGAACACCGGGGAGCTGTTTTTT.

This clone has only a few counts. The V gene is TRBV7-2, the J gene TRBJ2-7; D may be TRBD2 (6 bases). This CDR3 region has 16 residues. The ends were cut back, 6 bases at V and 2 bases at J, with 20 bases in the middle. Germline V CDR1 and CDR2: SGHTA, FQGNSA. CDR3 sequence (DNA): TGTGCCAGCAGATCACGGATCGTGGGGGGACCCTACGAGCAGTACTTC. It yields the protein CASRSRIVGGPYEQYF.

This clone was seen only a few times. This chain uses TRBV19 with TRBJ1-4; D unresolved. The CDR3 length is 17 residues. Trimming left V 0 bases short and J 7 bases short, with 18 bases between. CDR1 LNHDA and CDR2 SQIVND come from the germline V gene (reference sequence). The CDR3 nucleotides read TGTGCCAGTAGTATAGATCAGAACGACTACCGTCCTGAAAAACTGTTTTTT. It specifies CASSIDQNDYRPEKLFF.

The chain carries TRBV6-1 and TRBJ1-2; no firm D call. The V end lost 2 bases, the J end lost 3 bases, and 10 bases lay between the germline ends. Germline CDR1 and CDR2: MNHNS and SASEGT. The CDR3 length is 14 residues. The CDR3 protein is CASSEQNRDYGYTF. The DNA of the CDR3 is TGTGCCAGCAGTGAACAGAATCGGGACTATGGCTACACCTTC.

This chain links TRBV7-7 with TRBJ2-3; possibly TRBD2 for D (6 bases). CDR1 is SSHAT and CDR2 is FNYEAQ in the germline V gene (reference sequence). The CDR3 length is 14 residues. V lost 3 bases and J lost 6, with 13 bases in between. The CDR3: CASSLGSTSDTQYF. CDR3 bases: TGTGCCAGCAGCTTGGGGAGCACTAGCGATACGCAGTATTTT.

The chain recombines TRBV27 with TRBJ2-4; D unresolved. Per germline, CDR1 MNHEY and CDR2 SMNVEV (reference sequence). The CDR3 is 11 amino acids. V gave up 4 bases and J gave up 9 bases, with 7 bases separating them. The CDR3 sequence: CASSSPGIQYF. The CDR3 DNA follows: TGTGCCAGCAGTTCCCCGGGCATTCAGTACTTC.

The CDR3 loop is CASSYRPGTQYF. The DNA for the CDR3 is TGTGCCAGCAGTTACCGTCCCGGTACGCAGTATTTT. This chain connects TRBV6-2 or TRBV6-3 to TRBJ2-3; D is ambiguous. V shed 2 bases and J shed 8 bases, with 8 bases lying between them. CDR1 and CDR2 from the germline V gene are MNHEY and SVGEGT. This CDR3 comprises 12 residues.

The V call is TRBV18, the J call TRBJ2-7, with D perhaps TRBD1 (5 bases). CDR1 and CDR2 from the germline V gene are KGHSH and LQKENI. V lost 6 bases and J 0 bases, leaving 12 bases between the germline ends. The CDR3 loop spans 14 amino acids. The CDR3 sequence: CASSRETDSYEQYF. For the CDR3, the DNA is TGTGCCAGCTCCCGAGAGACAGACTCCTACGAGCAGTACTTC.

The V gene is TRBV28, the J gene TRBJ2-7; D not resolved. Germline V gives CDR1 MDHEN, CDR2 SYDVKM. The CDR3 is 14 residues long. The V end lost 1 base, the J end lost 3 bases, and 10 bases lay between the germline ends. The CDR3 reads CASSLSVGYYEQYF. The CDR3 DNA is TGTGCCAGCAGTTTATCGGTCGGGTACTACGAGCAGTACTTC.

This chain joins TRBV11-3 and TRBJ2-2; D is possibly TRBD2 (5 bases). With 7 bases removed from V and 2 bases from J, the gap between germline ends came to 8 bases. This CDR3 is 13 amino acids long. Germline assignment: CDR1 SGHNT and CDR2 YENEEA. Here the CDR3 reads CASTGGNTGELFF. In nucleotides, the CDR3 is TGTGCCAGCACAGGAGGTAACACCGGGGAGCTGTTTTTT.

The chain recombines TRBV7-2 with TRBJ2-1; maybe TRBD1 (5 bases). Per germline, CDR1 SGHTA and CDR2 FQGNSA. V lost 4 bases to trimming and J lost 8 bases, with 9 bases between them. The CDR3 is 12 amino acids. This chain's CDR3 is CASSSDSDEQFF. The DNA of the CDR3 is TGTGCCAGCAGCTCCGACAGCGATGAGCAGTTCTTC.

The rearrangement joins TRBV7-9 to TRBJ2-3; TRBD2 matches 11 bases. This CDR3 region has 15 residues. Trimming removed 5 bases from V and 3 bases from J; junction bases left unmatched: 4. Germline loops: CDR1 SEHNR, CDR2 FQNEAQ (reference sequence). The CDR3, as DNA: TGTGCCAGCAGCCACCCTAGCGGGGGGACAGATACGCAGTATTTT. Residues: CASSHPSGGTDTQYF.

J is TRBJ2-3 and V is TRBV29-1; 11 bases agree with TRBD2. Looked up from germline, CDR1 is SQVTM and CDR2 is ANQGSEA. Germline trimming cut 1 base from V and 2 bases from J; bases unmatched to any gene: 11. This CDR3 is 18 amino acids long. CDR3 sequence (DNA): TGCAGCGTTGAAGTCCGACTAGCGGGGTATATCCCCACAGATACGCAGTATTTT. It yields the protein CSVEVRLAGYIPTDTQYF.

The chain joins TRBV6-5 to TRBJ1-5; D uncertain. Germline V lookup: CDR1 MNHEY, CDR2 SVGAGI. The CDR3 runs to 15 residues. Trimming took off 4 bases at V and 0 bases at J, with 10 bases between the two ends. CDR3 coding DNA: TGTGCCAGCAGTTCCTATAGAGATAGCAATCAGCCCCAGCATTTT. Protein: CASSSYRDSNQPQHF.

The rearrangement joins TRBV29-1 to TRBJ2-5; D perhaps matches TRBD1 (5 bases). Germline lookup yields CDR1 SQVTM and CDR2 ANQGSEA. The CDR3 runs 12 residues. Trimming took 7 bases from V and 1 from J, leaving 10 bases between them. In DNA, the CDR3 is TGCAGCGAGTCAGGGATCCAAGAGACCCAGTACTTC. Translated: CSESGIQETQYF.